Below are 30 T cell receptor beta chains sequenced from a single sample in a study of blood T cells in healthy people across ages. A second PCR, run for roughly 7 to 11 cycles, used a sample-barcoded 5' primer plus a J-beta primer mix. TCRdb itself ran the 5' RACE reads through MiXCR, one entry per CDR3 protein. The sample has 600,000 to 800,000 distinct CDR3 sequences, 40% to 65% seen once. Sequencing was done on a sample of blood. The receptors here all came from a woman older than 75 in good health.

This clonotype came up a few times. This chain joins TRBV27 and TRBJ2-5; 9 positions match TRBD1. The junction had 22 bases not matched to a gene; V was cut back by 3 bases and J by 11 bases. CDR3 length: 18 residues. Germline CDR1 and CDR2: MNHEY and SMNVEV (reference sequence). The CDR3 nucleotides read TGTGCCAGCAGTTTCCCTTCGACAGGGGGAGGTAATCACAATGAGCAGTACTTC. It translates to CASSFPSTGGGNHNEQYF.

The CDR3 bases are TGTGCCTGGATACCCTCGGGGACTTACTACGAGCAGTACTTC. Translating it yields CAWIPSGTYYEQYF. V and J are TRBV30 and TRBJ2-4, with a possible D match to TRBD2 (6 bases). The assigned J gene may be wrong: the sequence end matches TRBJ2-7 better. Germline assignment: CDR1 GTSNPN and CDR2 SVGIG (reference sequence). This CDR3 region has 14 residues.

The chain carries TRBV19 and TRBJ2-2; 14 nucleotides match TRBD2. V shed 8 bases, J shed 4 bases, and the junction held 3 bases outside the gene matches. Germline-derived CDR1 and CDR2 are LNHDA and SQIVND (reference sequence). This CDR3 region has 15 residues. CDR3 nucleotide sequence: TGTGCCAGTCGACTAGCGGGAGGGCCCACCGGGGAGCTGTTTTTT. Amino acids: CASRLAGGPTGELFF.

This chain connects TRBV29-1 to TRBJ2-3, with D perhaps matching TRBD1 (6 bases). Germline lookup yields CDR1 SQVTM and CDR2 ANQGSEA. V dropped 2 bases and J dropped 6 bases, with 15 bases sitting between them. The CDR3 is 14 residues long. The CDR3 reads CSVESGDIYDTQYF. The CDR3 region has the DNA TGCAGCGTTGAATCAGGGGATATTTACGATACGCAGTATTTT.

V and J are TRBV5-1 and TRBJ1-1; D is ambiguous. Germline V gene lookup returns CDR1 SGHRS and CDR2 YFSETQ. This CDR3 has 19 amino acids. V gave up 7 bases and J gave up 1 base, with 29 bases separating them. Here the CDR3 reads CASSHYRTRAGTENTEAFF. CDR3 in DNA: TGCGCCAGCTCACACTATAGGACGCGGGCAGGCACGGAGAACACTGAAGCTTTCTTT.

The genes are TRBV12-3 or TRBV12-4 and TRBJ1-5; D is unclear. Trimming removed 2 bases at V and 11 bases at J, with 10 bases between. This CDR3 is 12 amino acids long. Here the CDR3 reads CASSLFLDSQHF. In nucleotides, the CDR3 is TGTGCCAGCAGTTTATTCCTGGACTCCCAGCATTTT.

The table lists this clonotype with many counts. The chain combines TRBV28 with TRBJ2-5; 8 nucleotides line up with TRBD1. CDR1 and CDR2 from the germline V gene are MDHEN and SYDVKM. The CDR3 is 15 residues long. V lost 9 bases, J lost 5 bases, and 14 bases stayed unmatched. This CDR3 is CASSMPGGVEETQYF. The CDR3 DNA reads TGTGCCAGTTCAATGCCAGGGGGCGTGGAGGAGACCCAGTACTTC.

The chain couples TRBV14 to TRBJ1-3; D ambiguous. Germline CDR1 is SGHDN and CDR2 is FVKESK. Trimming removed 1 base at V and 6 bases at J, with 4 bases between. CDR3 length: 12 amino acids. CDR3 bases: TGTGCCAGCAGCCAAGTTCCAAACACCATATATTTT. This codes for CASSQVPNTIYF.

About this clonotype: A read error is possible here, since a much larger clone lies one base away. V and J are TRBV20-1 and TRBJ1-2; D call uncertain. Germline CDR1 DFQATT, CDR2 SNEGSKA (reference sequence). The CDR3 extends over 13 amino acids. The V end lost 5 bases, the J end lost 8 bases, and 18 bases lay between the germline ends. This chain's CDR3 is CSARRPETPGYTF. The CDR3, as DNA: TGCAGTGCTCGAAGACCGGAAACCCCAGGCTACACCTTC.

The rearrangement uses TRBV28 and TRBJ1-1; D unclear. The germline gives CDR1 MDHEN, CDR2 SYDVKM. V was trimmed by 3 bases and J by 0 bases, leaving 11 bases between them. This CDR3 is 15 amino acids long. This CDR3 reads CASSFRATVNTEAFF. Written as DNA, the CDR3 is TGTGCCAGCAGTTTTAGGGCCACAGTGAACACTGAAGCTTTCTTT.

In the case of this clonotype: A much larger clone lies one base from this, so it may be a read error. The chain uses TRBV7-2 and TRBJ2-1; TRBD1 matches at 7 bases. The end of the DNA aligns better with TRBJ2-7, so the J call may be wrong. This CDR3 contains 15 residues. Germline CDR1 SGHTA, CDR2 FQGNSA. The CDR3 nucleotides read TGTGCCAGCAGCTCCCGGGACAGAAGTACCAATGAGCAGTACTTC. Translated: CASSSRDRSTNEQYF.

This clonotype was detected many times. The chain uses TRBV4-2 and TRBJ2-7; 7 bases fit TRBD2. V gave up 4 bases and J gave up 5 bases; unmatched junction bases: 11. Germline V gene lookup returns CDR1 LGHNA and CDR2 YNFKEQ. The CDR3 runs 15 residues. The CDR3 loop is CASSLSGQTSDEQYF. The DNA of the CDR3 is TGTGCCAGCAGCCTCTCGGGCCAAACTAGCGACGAGCAGTACTTC.

This clonotype was seen many times. The chain couples TRBV6-6 to TRBJ2-7; D remains ambiguous. V was cut by 8 bases and J by 3 bases, with 14 bases left in between. Germline-derived CDR1 and CDR2 are MNHNY and SVGAGI (reference sequence). This CDR3 comprises 13 residues. CDR3 sequence: CASCPDYLYEQYF. The DNA for the CDR3 is TGTGCCAGCTGTCCGGATTATCTCTACGAGCAGTACTTC.

The rearrangement uses TRBV9 and TRBJ2-3; the D gene is possibly TRBD2 (6 bases). This CDR3 is built from 17 residues. Germline CDR1 and CDR2: SGDLS and YYNGEE. The V end was cut by 5 bases, the J end by 6 bases, with 25 bases between. The CDR3 DNA is TGTGCCAGCAGTGCCCTCGGCGGGGCGGGGTCCCGGGATACGCAGTATTTT. Residues: CASSALGGAGSRDTQYF.

The rearrangement joins TRBV18 to TRBJ1-4; 8 nucleotides align to TRBD1. The junction had 2 bases not matched to a gene; V was cut back by 3 bases and J by 8 bases. The length of the CDR3 is 13 residues. Per germline, CDR1 KGHSH and CDR2 LQKENI. The CDR3 coding sequence is TGTGCCAGCTCACCTCGACAGGGGGAAAAACTGTTTTTT. This translates into CASSPRQGEKLFF.

This clonotype showed up many times. The chain has TRBV7-9 and TRBJ2-1, with D unresolved. Looked up from germline, CDR1 is SEHNR and CDR2 is FQNEAQ (reference sequence). Trimming cost V 6 bases and J 8 bases, with 11 bases left between them. CDR3 length equals 12 residues. CDR3 sequence: CASRLTRDEQFF. In DNA, the CDR3 is TGTGCCAGCAGATTGACAAGGGATGAGCAGTTCTTC.

This clonotype was counted only a few times. A single base separates this from a much larger clone, so it may be a read error. For the CDR3, the DNA is TGTGCCAGCAGTTACGGACGAGCGACACCCTACGAGCAGTACTTC. It codes for CASSYGRATPYEQYF. The chain links TRBV6-6 to TRBJ2-7; no clear D gene. V lost 2 bases, J lost 2 bases, and 13 bases lay in between. The CDR3 runs to 15 residues. Germline CDR1 and CDR2: MNHNY and SVGAGI (reference sequence).

On this clonotype itself: A much larger clone lies one base from this, so it may be a read error. This sequence joins TRBV12-3 or TRBV12-4 and TRBJ2-1; D gene unclear. CDR3 size: 13 residues. CDR3 loop: CAGSFDQYNEQFF. In DNA form, the CDR3 reads TGTGCCGGCAGTTTCGACCAGTACAATGAGCAGTTCTTC.

The chain carries TRBV25-1 and TRBJ2-1, with a tentative D call TRBD1 (6 bases). The CDR3 contains 14 residues. Trimming removed 3 bases from V and 2 bases from J, with 8 bases in between. CDR1 MGHDK and CDR2 SYGVNS come from the germline V gene. CDR3 DNA: TGTGCCAGCAGTGATTACAGGGCCTACAATGAGCAGTTCTTC. Encoded protein: CASSDYRAYNEQFF. Full variable domain (outside the CDR3, taken from reference TRBV25-1 and TRBJ2-1): EADIYQTPRYLVIGTGKKITLECSQTMGHDKMYWYQQDPGMELHLIHYSYGVNSTEKGDLSSESTVSRIRTEHFPLTLESARPSHTSQYLCASSDYRAYNEQFFGPGTRLTVL.

For this clonotype: A much larger clone lies one base from this, so it may be a read error. The rearrangement uses TRBV18 and TRBJ2-2, with unresolved D. The CDR3 totals 13 residues. The germline V gene encodes CDR1 KGHSH and CDR2 LQKENI. The CDR3 here is CVSSPRNTGELFF. CDR3 coding DNA: TGTGTCAGCTCACCAAGGAACACCGGGGAGCTGTTTTTT.

This chain uses TRBV6-6 with TRBJ2-7; perhaps TRBD1 as D (5 bases). Per germline, CDR1 MNHNY and CDR2 SVGAGI (reference sequence). Trimming removed 5 bases at V and 7 bases at J, with 24 bases between. The CDR3 has 16 residues. The CDR3 region is CASSPARDLTYNEQYF. CDR3 coding DNA: TGTGCCAGCAGTCCCGCCAGGGATCTCACCTACAATGAGCAGTACTTC.

This clonotype was counted many times. The rearrangement uses TRBV28 and TRBJ2-1, with TRBD2 as a possible D gene (5 bases). The CDR3 is 15 amino acids. Trimming removed 3 bases at V and 8 bases at J, with 17 bases between. The germline V gene encodes CDR1 MDHEN and CDR2 SYDVKM. In DNA form, the CDR3 reads TGTGCCAGCAGTTTGCGAGGGAGTGGAAAGTATGAGCAGTTCTTC. Translation: CASSLRGSGKYEQFF.

This clonotype was observed many times. The chain uses TRBV6-5 and TRBJ1-1; D uncertain. From germline, CDR1 is MNHEY and CDR2 SVGAGI. The CDR3 loop spans 14 amino acids. Trimming removed 6 bases at V and 2 bases at J, with 13 bases between. CDR3 sequence: CASRLQTVNTEAFF. DNA for the CDR3: TGTGCCAGCAGGCTACAGACCGTCAACACTGAAGCTTTCTTT.

The chain carries TRBV20-1 and TRBJ2-5; D is perhaps TRBD1 or TRBD2 (6 bases each). With the DNA end fitting TRBJ2-7 better, the J assignment may be wrong. The germline CDR1 and CDR2 sequences are DFQATT and SNEGSKA (reference sequence). The CDR3 runs to 17 residues. The CDR3 region has the DNA TGCAGTGCTAGAGACAGGAGTAAGACGGGGGCTAACTACGAGCAGTACTTC. Protein sequence: CSARDRSKTGANYEQYF.

The rearrangement uses TRBV4-3 and TRBJ2-1, with 10 bases identical to TRBD2. Germline V gene lookup returns CDR1 LGHNA and CDR2 YSLEER. The CDR3 runs to 13 residues. Trimming cost V 11 bases and J 9 bases; bases outside gene matches: 10. CDR3 coding DNA: TGCGCCTCCGGGTCTAGCGGGAGAACTGAGCAGTTCTTC. Translated, it gives CASGSSGRTEQFF.

The chain carries TRBV14 and TRBJ2-3; 10 positions agree with TRBD2. The J segment lost 5 bases and the V segment lost 3 bases, leaving 2 bases of the junction unmatched. Germline CDR1 is SGHDN and CDR2 is FVKESK. The CDR3 totals 14 residues. CDR3 sequence: CASSHPSGRDTQYF. The CDR3 DNA sequence: TGTGCCAGCAGCCACCCTAGCGGGAGAGATACGCAGTATTTT.

This chain links TRBV6-4 with TRBJ2-6; 7 bases map to TRBD2. From germline, CDR1 is MRHNA and CDR2 SNTAGT. V was pared by 3 bases and J by 4 bases, with 15 bases of the junction left unmatched. The CDR3 is made up of 19 amino acids. CDR3 in amino acids: CASSEEVSGFGSGANVLTF. As DNA, the CDR3 is TGTGCCAGCAGTGAAGAGGTTAGCGGGTTCGGCTCCGGGGCCAACGTCCTGACTTTC.

This clonotype showed up just a few times. The chain recombines TRBV29-1 with TRBJ2-3; D remains unclear. The germline gives CDR1 SQVTM, CDR2 ANQGSEA. The CDR3 length is 15 residues. Trimming cost V 7 bases and J 1 base, with 18 bases left between them. The CDR3: CSALSRPGGTDTQYF. DNA of the CDR3: TGCAGCGCACTCTCCAGGCCTGGGGGCACAGATACGCAGTATTTT.

In this sample, this clonotype turned up many times. This sequence joins TRBV2 and TRBJ2-3; tentative D call: TRBD1 (6 bases). The CDR3 contains 13 residues. The germline V gene has CDR1 SNHLY and CDR2 FYNNEI. Trimming took off 7 bases at V and 10 bases at J, with 18 bases between the two ends. The CDR3 protein is CASIRSQGSAQYF. CDR3 nucleotide sequence: TGTGCCAGCATCCGATCCCAGGGGTCGGCGCAGTATTTT.

Concerning this clonotype: One junction end does not reproduce the germline sequence, and a read error may be involved. This chain joins TRBV12-3 or TRBV12-4 and TRBJ1-2, with D possibly TRBD1 on 6 matching bases. This CDR3 has 13 residues. CDR3 region: CTSSRGGDYGYTF. The CDR3 bases are TGTACCAGCAGCAGAGGGGGGGACTATGGCTACACCTTC.